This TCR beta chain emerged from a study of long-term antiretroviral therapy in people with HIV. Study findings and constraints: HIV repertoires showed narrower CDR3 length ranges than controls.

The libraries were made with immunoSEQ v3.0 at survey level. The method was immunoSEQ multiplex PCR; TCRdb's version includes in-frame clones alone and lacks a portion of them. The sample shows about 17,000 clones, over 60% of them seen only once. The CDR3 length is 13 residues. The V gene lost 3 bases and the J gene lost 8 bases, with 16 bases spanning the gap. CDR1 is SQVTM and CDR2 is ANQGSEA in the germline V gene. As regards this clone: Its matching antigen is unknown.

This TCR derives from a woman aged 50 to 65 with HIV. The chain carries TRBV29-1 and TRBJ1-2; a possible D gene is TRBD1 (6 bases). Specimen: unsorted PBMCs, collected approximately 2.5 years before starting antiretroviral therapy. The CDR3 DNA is TGCAGCGTTGATAGGGGGGCCTCGGGCGGCTACACCTTC. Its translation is CSVDRGASGGYTF.